The 19 T cell receptor beta chains listed next were all sequenced from one sample in a study of blood T cells in healthy people across ages. The second PCR ran roughly 7 to 12 cycles with a sample-barcoded 5' primer and J-beta primers. TCRdb reprocessed the 5' RACE reads with MiXCR, giving one entry per CDR3 protein. The sample records around 710,000 distinct CDR3 sequences, 40% to 45% being singletons. Sample: blood. The receptors here all came from a woman aged 55 to 70 in good health.

Concerning this clonotype: This may stem from a read error, because a much larger clone lies one nucleotide away. CDR3 in amino acids: CASIPGTATIEQYF. The CDR3 region has the DNA TGTGCCAGCATACCCGGGACAGCTACGATCGAGCAGTACTTC. V is TRBV6-2 or TRBV6-3 and J is TRBJ2-7; TRBD1 matches at 7 bases. V shed 7 bases and J 6 bases; nucleotides not matched to a gene: 12. The CDR3 is made up of 14 amino acids. CDR1 and CDR2 (germline): MNHEY, SVGEGT.

V usage is TRBV20-1 and J usage is TRBJ1-4; weak D call: TRBD1 (6 bases). The germline gives CDR1 DFQATT, CDR2 SNEGSKA (reference sequence). Deletions cut 0 bases from V and 4 bases from J, with 15 bases between. The CDR3 sequence is 16 residues long. The CDR3 protein is CSARDSHGTYNEKLFF. The CDR3 nucleotides read TGCAGTGCTAGAGATTCACACGGGACATATAATGAAAAACTGTTTTTT.

Worth noting for this clonotype: A much larger clone differs by one base, so this may be a read error. J is TRBJ2-5 and V is TRBV11-2, with D unclear. CDR1 and CDR2 from the germline V gene are SGHAT and FQNNGV. The length of the CDR3 is 14 residues. V lost 6 bases and J 2 bases, leaving 13 bases between the germline ends. The CDR3 coding sequence is TGTGCCAGCAGGGCCAGAGTTTCTCAAGAGACCCAGTACTTC. Amino acid sequence: CASRARVSQETQYF.

The gene calls are TRBV6-7 and TRBJ2-6; no firm D call. TRBV6-7 is labeled an ORF, and its function is uncertain. Trimming stripped 0 bases from V and 0 bases from J, with 12 bases between. The CDR3 is 18 amino acids. In nucleotides, the CDR3 is TGTGCCAGCAGTTACTCTTGCCCCATCTCCTCTGGGGCCAACGTCCTGACTTTC. Encoded protein: CASSYSCPISSGANVLTF.

This clonotype was detected many times. The chain uses TRBV7-9 and TRBJ2-7; 8 bases match TRBD1. The CDR3 length is 14 residues. The V gene's germline CDR1 is SEHNR and CDR2 FQNEAQ (reference sequence). After removal of 1 base from V and 6 bases from J, the junction contained 5 bases not matched to a gene. The CDR3 DNA follows: TGTGCCAGCAGCTTAGAGGGACAGGAGGCCGAGCAGTACTTC. Protein: CASSLEGQEAEQYF.

V is TRBV20-1 and J is TRBJ2-7; 9 nucleotides match TRBD2. Germline V gene lookup returns CDR1 DFQATT and CDR2 SNEGSKA (reference sequence). The junction had 12 bases not matched to a gene; V was cut back by 5 bases and J by 7 bases. The CDR3 sequence is 14 residues long. As DNA, the CDR3 is TGCAGTGCTTCCAAGGGAGCGGGGGGAAATGAGCAGTACTTC. Translating it yields CSASKGAGGNEQYF.

V is TRBV3-1 and J is TRBJ1-3; 9 bases match TRBD1. This CDR3 comprises 14 residues. Per germline, CDR1 LGHDT and CDR2 YNNKEL (reference sequence). J lost 8 bases, V lost 5 bases, and 7 bases had no gene match. CDR3 DNA: TGTGCCAGCAGCACCCGACAGGGGGTGGACACCATATATTTT. Its protein is CASSTRQGVDTIYF.

The CDR3 coding sequence is TGTGCCAGCAGCTTAGTAGGGACTCTCAGCCCCTTACAAGAGACCCAGTACTTC. Its translation: CASSLVGTLSPLQETQYF. J is TRBJ2-5 and V is TRBV7-9; D might be TRBD2 (6 bases). V gave up 1 base and J gave up 2 bases, with 20 bases separating them. Germline V CDR1 and CDR2: SEHNR, FQNEAQ (reference sequence). The CDR3 totals 18 residues. Together with reference TRBV7-9 and TRBJ2-5, the CDR3 gives the full variable domain: DTGVSQNPRHKITKRGQNVTFRCDPISEHNRLYWYRQTLGQGPEFLTYFQNEAQLEKSRLLSDRFSAERPKGSFSTLEIQRTEQGDSAMYLCASSLVGTLSPLQETQYFGPGTRLLVL.

J is TRBJ1-2 and V is TRBV27; maybe TRBD1 (5 bases). This CDR3 spans 15 amino acids. The germline V gene has CDR1 MNHEY and CDR2 SMNVEV (reference sequence). V dropped 5 bases and J dropped 5 bases, with 18 bases sitting between them. CDR3: CASSSRAGEKYGYTF. Written as DNA, the CDR3 is TGTGCCAGCAGTAGCCGAGCGGGGGAGAAATATGGCTACACCTTC.

The genes are TRBV3-1 and TRBJ1-2, with 10 bases identical to TRBD1. The germline CDR1 and CDR2 sequences are LGHDT and YNNKEL (reference sequence). Trimming took 3 bases from V and 7 from J; bases not matched to a gene: 5. CDR3 length equals 14 residues. CDR3 sequence (DNA): TGTGCCAGCAGCCAGACGAGGACAGGGGGTGGCTACACCTTC. Protein product: CASSQTRTGGGYTF. The entire variable domain, with the rest obtained from reference TRBV3-1 and TRBJ1-2, is as follows: DTAVSQTPKYLVTQMGNDKSIKCEQNLGHDTMYWYKQDSKKFLKIMFSYNNKELIINETVPNRFSPKSPDKAHLNLHINSLELGDSAVYFCASSQTRTGGGYTFGSGTRLTVV.

DNA of the CDR3: TGTGCCAGCAGTCCTTTAGGGGGGGCGGGCAATCAGCCCCAGCATTTT. Protein: CASSPLGGAGNQPQHF. The genes are TRBV6-1 and TRBJ1-5; weak D call: TRBD1 (6 bases). Per germline, CDR1 MNHNS and CDR2 SASEGT. The CDR3 spans 16 residues. Trimming shortened V by 5 bases and J by 2 bases, and 16 bases separated the two germline ends.

V usage is TRBV7-6 and J usage is TRBJ2-6; D is perhaps TRBD1 (5 bases). V lost 5 bases and J 1 base, leaving 15 bases between the germline ends. The germline V gene has CDR1 SGHVS and CDR2 FNYEAQ. This CDR3 comprises 17 residues. The DNA of the CDR3 is TGTGCCAGCAGCCCCAGGGTCCTGTCTTCTGGGGCCAACGTCCTGACTTTC. This codes for CASSPRVLSSGANVLTF.

This clonotype appeared a few times. The chain combines TRBV29-1 with TRBJ1-2, with D tentatively TRBD1 (6 bases). The CDR3 has 12 residues. The germline CDR1 and CDR2 sequences are SQVTM and ANQGSEA. The germline V and J ends were trimmed by 1 base and 7 bases, with 10 bases remaining between them. Written as DNA, the CDR3 is TGCAGCGTTGAAGGAGGGGGGGGTGGCTACACCTTC. It codes for CSVEGGGGGYTF.

The J gene is TRBJ2-1, the V gene TRBV29-1; 10 bases are shared with TRBD1. J was trimmed by 10 bases and V by 8 bases; bases with no gene match: 11. The CDR3 spans 13 residues. Germline CDR1 and CDR2: SQVTM and ANQGSEA. In DNA form, the CDR3 reads TGCAGCACTGGACAGGGGGTTGTATACGAGCAGTTCTTC. This codes for CSTGQGVVYEQFF.

The chain has TRBV12-3 or TRBV12-4 and TRBJ1-1; perhaps TRBD1 as D (6 bases). CDR3 length equals 14 residues. The ends were cut back, 2 bases at V and 1 base at J, with 8 bases in the middle. The CDR3 DNA is TGTGCCAGCAGTTTATGGGGGCCGAACACTGAAGCTTTCTTT. Protein product: CASSLWGPNTEAFF.

This clonotype was counted at least ten times. The chain is built from TRBV7-2 and TRBJ2-7; D may match TRBD1 or TRBD2 (5 bases each). The CDR3 contains 13 residues. With 3 bases removed from V and 2 bases from J, the gap between germline ends came to 8 bases. Looked up from germline, CDR1 is SGHTA and CDR2 is FQGNSA. CDR3 nucleotide sequence: TGTGCCAGCAGCTTGGGACGGACCTACGAGCAGTACTTC. It encodes CASSLGRTYEQYF. Looking up the rest from reference TRBV7-2 and TRBJ2-7 gives the full variable domain: GAGVSQSPSNKVTEKGKDVELRCDPISGHTALYWYRQSLGQGLEFLIYFQGNSAPDKSGLPSDRFSAERTGGSVSTLTIQRTQQEDSAVYLCASSLGRTYEQYFGPGTRLTVT.

This clonotype was detected many times. This chain joins TRBV5-1 and TRBJ2-5; D gene ambiguous. CDR3 size: 13 residues. Germline V gene data show CDR1 as SGHRS and CDR2 as YFSETQ. The germline V and J ends were trimmed by 3 bases and 5 bases, with 11 bases remaining between them. The CDR3 here is CASSWTVWETQYF. The CDR3 DNA reads as TGCGCCAGCAGCTGGACCGTGTGGGAGACCCAGTACTTC.

This clonotype was counted between two and nine times. The J gene is TRBJ2-3, the V gene TRBV20-1, with D unclear. The ends were cut back, 1 base at V and 13 bases at J, with 12 bases in the middle. The CDR3 consists of 11 residues. Germline values: CDR1 DFQATT, CDR2 SNEGSKA (reference sequence). CDR3 sequence reads: CSARGQPSEYF. The CDR3 DNA is TGCAGTGCTAGAGGCCAGCCCTCGGAGTATTTT.

This clonotype came up many times. The chain recombines TRBV29-1 with TRBJ2-5; 7 bases are a match to TRBD2. The trim removed 6 bases at V and 3 bases at J, leaving 4 bases unmatched. Germline V gene lookup returns CDR1 SQVTM and CDR2 ANQGSEA. The CDR3 sequence is 12 residues long. CDR3 sequence reads: CSVAGGEETQYF. Written as DNA, the CDR3 is TGCAGCGTCGCTGGGGGGGAAGAGACCCAGTACTTC.